This T cell receptor (beta chain) originates from a study of T cell repertoires in cytomegalovirus infection. Study-level information: In public TCR beta signatures, there were indications of both CMV infection and matching HLA type.

In TCRdb, the reads were re-called with MiXCR into one record per CDR3 protein. The sample holds approximately 250,000 distinct CDR3 sequences, roughly 12% seen once. The CDR3 is made up of 15 amino acids. Germline lookup yields CDR1 MNHEY and CDR2 SVGAGI. The V and J ends lost 5 bases and 0 bases, in that order; junction bases with no gene match: 3. The sample was PBMCs. J is TRBJ2-3 and V is TRBV6-5; 9 bases map to TRBD1. The receptor was derived from a human donor in good health (CMV status not recorded). Some clones in this sample may be carry-over from other donors' samples. The CDR3 region has the DNA TGTGCCAGCAGTCACAGGGGGCTCAGCACAGATACGCAGTATTTT. Translation gives CASSHRGLSTDTQYF.